Following are 20 T cell receptor beta chains from one sample sequenced in a study of T cell changes during pregnancy in multiple sclerosis. The data were produced by immunoSEQ multiplex PCR, yet TCRdb's version contains in-frame clones alone and is incomplete. Seen here are about 66,000 clones, around nine tenths observed once, and the top ten hold less than 5.5%. Here the sequenced sample was CD8+ T cells from peripheral blood mononuclear cells, taken before pregnancy. The receptors stem from a female donor with multiple sclerosis, enrolled in a pregnancy study.

V and J are TRBV6-6 and TRBJ1-2; TRBD1 matches 8 bases. V shed 10 bases and J 4 bases; nucleotides not matched to a gene: 5. Per the germline V gene, CDR1 is MNHNY and CDR2 is SVGAGI (reference sequence). The CDR3 extends over 12 amino acids. CDR3 sequence: CATLQGGYGYTF. The CDR3 nucleotides are TGTGCCACCTTACAGGGGGGCTATGGCTACACCTTC.

The rearrangement joins TRBV5-6 to TRBJ2-1; maybe TRBD1 (6 bases). Germline loops: CDR1 SGHDT, CDR2 YYEEEE. V lost 4 bases and J lost 0, with 8 bases in between. The CDR3 runs to 14 residues. The CDR3 sequence: CASSGDTSYNEQFF. Here the CDR3 DNA reads TGTGCCAGCAGCGGGGACACCTCCTACAATGAGCAGTTCTTC.

V and J are TRBV19 and TRBJ2-1; D may be TRBD2 (5 bases). The CDR3 consists of 13 residues. Germline V CDR1 and CDR2: LNHDA, SQIVND (reference sequence). The ends were cut back, 7 bases at V and 9 bases at J, with 16 bases in the middle. CDR3 nucleotide sequence: TGTGCCAGTAACGAGAGGGAGTCTGGTGAGCAGTTCTTC. It specifies CASNERESGEQFF.

This rearrangement joins TRBV27 to TRBJ1-1; D remains unclear. Germline V gives CDR1 MNHEY, CDR2 SMNVEV (reference sequence). The CDR3 length is 14 residues. V was shortened by 1 base and J by 2 bases, with 8 bases between the two germline ends. CDR3 sequence: CASSLLESNTEAFF. The CDR3, as DNA: TGTGCCAGCAGTTTATTAGAGTCCAACACTGAAGCTTTCTTT.

As for this clone: One end of the junction varies from germline; a read error may be responsible. The rearrangement links TRBV29-1 to TRBJ1-2; D perhaps matches TRBD1 (5 bases). The CDR3 totals 10 residues. Germline loops: CDR1 SQVTM, CDR2 ANQGSEA. The CDR3 nucleotides are TGCAGCGCAGAGCGGGGGACGCTGACATTC. Translated: CSAERGTLTF.

The rearrangement joins TRBV13 to TRBJ1-2, with 8 bases aligning to TRBD1. Trimming took 0 bases from V and 3 from J; bases not matched to a gene: 3. Germline assignment: CDR1 PRHDT and CDR2 FYEKMQ (reference sequence). This CDR3 contains 15 residues. The CDR3 reads CASSLGTGAHYGYTF. The CDR3 DNA reads TGTGCCAGCAGCTTAGGGACAGGGGCCCACTATGGCTACACCTTC.

This clone was recorded a few times. CDR3 DNA: TGTGCCAGCAGTTCCCGAGGTGGCGACCCCCAGCATTTT. Translated, it gives CASSSRGGDPQHF. V usage is TRBV2 and J usage is TRBJ1-5, with D hard to call. CDR1 and CDR2 (germline): SNHLY, FYNNEI. The germline V and J ends were trimmed by 5 bases and 10 bases, with 15 bases remaining between them. CDR3 length: 13 residues. Filled out from reference TRBV2 and TRBJ1-5, the complete variable domain reads EPEVTQTPSHQVTQMGQEVILRCVPISNHLYFYWYRQILGQKVEFLVSFYNNEISEKSEIFDDQFSVERPDGSNFTLKIRSTKLEDSAMYFCASSSRGGDPQHFGDGTRLSIL.

The chain joins TRBV11-2 to TRBJ2-5, with 12 bases lining up with TRBD2. This CDR3 is 17 amino acids long. Germline V gene data show CDR1 as SGHAT and CDR2 as FQNNGV. V was clipped by 5 bases and J by 1 base; unmatched bases: 8. The CDR3 spells CASSQGRLAGVQETQYF. The CDR3 DNA reads as TGTGCCAGCAGCCAGGGTCGACTAGCGGGGGTCCAAGAGACCCAGTACTTC.

The rearrangement uses TRBV11-2 and TRBJ2-3; 12 nucleotides agree with TRBD2. CDR1 is SGHAT and CDR2 is FQNNGV in the germline V gene. The CDR3 is 19 amino acids. V lost 5 bases and J lost 0; bases outside the gene matches: 12. In DNA, the CDR3 is TGTGCCAGCAGCCCTTCCCGACTAGCGGGGGCCCCTAGCACAGATACGCAGTATTTT. Translated: CASSPSRLAGAPSTDTQYF.

V gene TRBV7-3 combines with J gene TRBJ2-1, with 9 bases that match TRBD1. J was trimmed by 0 bases and V by 5 bases; bases with no gene match: 2. This CDR3 has 15 residues. The germline V gene has CDR1 SGHTA and CDR2 FQGTGA. The CDR3 DNA is TGTGCCAGCAGCCCGGGACAGGGCTCCTACAATGAGCAGTTCTTC. This sequence encodes CASSPGQGSYNEQFF.

V usage is TRBV19 and J usage is TRBJ2-7, with 8 bases fitting TRBD2. CDR1 LNHDA and CDR2 SQIVND come from the germline V gene (reference sequence). This CDR3 comprises 13 residues. V dropped 3 bases and J dropped 5; count of bases not matched to a gene: 3. The CDR3 loop is CASSIRGGHEQYF. In DNA form, the CDR3 reads TGTGCCAGTAGTATTCGGGGGGGCCACGAGCAGTACTTC.

V usage is TRBV7-2 and J usage is TRBJ1-4; a possible D gene is TRBD1 (5 bases). Germline V gene lookup returns CDR1 SGHTA and CDR2 FQGNSA. This CDR3 region has 15 residues. V was cut by 6 bases and J by 8 bases, with 19 bases left in between. The CDR3 reads CASSTGGGDGEKLFF. The CDR3 nucleotides are TGTGCCAGCAGTACGGGAGGAGGGGATGGGGAAAAACTGTTTTTT.

The V gene is TRBV7-9, the J gene TRBJ2-2; no definite D call. Germline loops: CDR1 SEHNR, CDR2 FQNEAQ (reference sequence). V dropped 5 bases and J dropped 5 bases, with 15 bases sitting between them. CDR3 length: 15 residues. The CDR3 is CASSALPERTGELFF. In DNA, the CDR3 is TGTGCCAGCAGCGCACTTCCCGAGCGTACCGGGGAGCTGTTTTTT.

V and J are TRBV19 and TRBJ2-1; D may be TRBD2 (5 bases). Germline-derived CDR1 and CDR2 are LNHDA and SQIVND (reference sequence). Trimming left V 3 bases short and J 9 bases short, with 9 bases between. This CDR3 region has 12 residues. The CDR3 bases are TGTGCCAGTAGTATCGGGATCGCTGAGCAGTTCTTC. Protein sequence: CASSIGIAEQFF.

Only one count was recorded for this clone. DNA of the CDR3: TGTGCCAGCAGCGACAGGGTCGAGCAGTTCTTC. Protein product: CASSDRVEQFF. The chain combines TRBV5-4 with TRBJ2-1; TRBD1 matches at 7 bases. The CDR3 totals 11 residues. Trimming took 4 bases from V and 10 from J; bases not matched to a gene: 2. Germline V gives CDR1 SGHNT, CDR2 YYREEE (reference sequence). The full variable domain, completed using reference TRBV5-4 and TRBJ2-1, is ETGVTQSPTHLIKTRGQQVTLRCSSQSGHNTVSWYQQALGQGPQFIFQYYREEENGRGNFPPRFSGLQFPNYSSELNVNALELDDSALYLCASSDRVEQFFGPGTRLTVL.

This rearrangement joins TRBV7-8 to TRBJ2-5, with D possibly TRBD2 on 5 matching bases. This CDR3 is 15 amino acids long. Germline loops: CDR1 SGHVS, CDR2 FQNEAQ. Trimming shortened V by 1 base and J by 2 bases, and 11 bases separated the two germline ends. The CDR3 region is CASSLGGRVQETQYF. As DNA, the CDR3 is TGTGCCAGCAGCTTAGGAGGGCGGGTTCAAGAGACCCAGTACTTC.

The chain links TRBV13 to TRBJ1-1; 9 bases line up with TRBD1. CDR1 and CDR2 (germline): PRHDT, FYEKMQ (reference sequence). The J segment lost 10 bases and the V segment lost 0 bases, leaving 15 bases of the junction unmatched. The CDR3 contains 17 residues. The CDR3 reads CASSLGLRPGQGTGAFF. The DNA for the CDR3 is TGTGCCAGCAGCTTAGGTTTAAGACCGGGACAGGGTACGGGAGCTTTCTTT.

The chain has TRBV5-6 and TRBJ1-5, with no clear D. Trimming shortened V by 4 bases and J by 5 bases, and 10 bases separated the two germline ends. The CDR3 runs to 13 residues. The germline V gene encodes CDR1 SGHDT and CDR2 YYEEEE. CDR3 amino acids: CASSPGSHQPQHF. The CDR3 bases are TGTGCCAGCAGCCCCGGGTCCCATCAGCCCCAGCATTTT.

The chain uses TRBV13 and TRBJ2-1; D unresolved. The CDR3 covers 17 residues. The V and J ends lost 2 bases and 6 bases respectively, with 20 bases between them. The germline CDR1 and CDR2 sequences are PRHDT and FYEKMQ (reference sequence). Here the CDR3 reads CASSLLLRTPIRNEQFF. CDR3 bases: TGTGCCAGCAGCTTACTGTTGCGTACCCCAATACGCAATGAGCAGTTCTTC.

The chain combines TRBV27 with TRBJ1-1, with TRBD1 matching over 8 bases. The CDR3 consists of 14 residues. The V gene's germline CDR1 is MNHEY and CDR2 SMNVEV (reference sequence). V lost 6 bases to trimming and J lost 6 bases; unmatched junction nucleotides: 9. CDR3 amino acids: CASRRDRGSAEAFF. Here the CDR3 DNA reads TGTGCCAGCAGAAGAGACAGGGGAAGTGCTGAAGCTTTCTTT.